A selection of T cell receptor beta chains follows, all from one sample in a study of response to subunit inactivated influenza vaccine. In TCRdb, the RT-PCR reads were re-called with MiXCR into one record per CDR3 protein. The profile shows about 700,000 distinct CDR3 sequences, 11% to 15% of them singletons. The sequenced sample was PBMCs from blood, obtained approximately 15 days before vaccination. These receptor sequences come from a man aged 45-65 years who received an inactivated influenza vaccine. Each CDR3 is given with its conserved first and last residue. The D gene is left open where the match is weak. Size is omitted from some rows. Given values are once, few, many or a class for expanded clones.

D gene: TRBD2; J gene: TRBJ2-3; V gene: TRBV15; CDR3 length: 17; clone size: -; CDR3 protein: CATSRLKTSGRADTQYF; CDR3 DNA: TGTGCCACCAGCAGACTTAAGACTAGCGGGAGAGCAGATACGCAGTATTTT
D gene: -; J gene: TRBJ2-7; V gene: TRBV2; CDR3 length: 12; clone size: -; CDR3 protein: CASTPAGGEQYF; CDR3 DNA: TGTGCCAGCACCCCCGCCGGGGGAGAGCAGTACTTC
D gene: TRBD2; J gene: TRBJ2-5; V gene: TRBV25-1; CDR3 length: 18; clone size: few; CDR3 protein: CASRVTSHPRRGQETQYF; CDR3 DNA: TGTGCCAGCAGAGTGACTAGCCACCCCCGGAGGGGCCAAGAGACCCAGTACTTC
D gene: TRBD1; J gene: TRBJ1-4; V gene: TRBV4-1; CDR3 length: 15; clone size: -; CDR3 protein: CGSSQEGTGFEKLFF; CDR3 DNA: TGCGGCAGCAGCCAAGAAGGGACAGGGTTTGAAAAACTGTTTTTT
D gene: -; J gene: TRBJ2-1; V gene: TRBV2; CDR3 length: 19; clone size: -; CDR3 protein: CASSLGGGAGSGTNDEQFF; CDR3 DNA: TGTGCCAGCAGCCTCGGAGGGGGCGCTGGTAGCGGGACGAACGATGAGCAGTTCTTC
D gene: -; J gene: TRBJ2-7; V gene: TRBV5-1; CDR3 length: 14; clone size: many; CDR3 protein: CASSWGTDSYEQYF; CDR3 DNA: TGCGCCAGCAGCTGGGGTACTGACTCCTACGAGCAGTACTTC
D gene: -; J gene: TRBJ2-1; V gene: TRBV5-1; CDR3 length: 15; clone size: few; CDR3 protein: CASSFSDKDRNEQFF; CDR3 DNA: TGCGCCAGCAGCTTTTCTGACAAGGACCGGAATGAGCAGTTCTTC
D gene: TRBD2; J gene: TRBJ2-5; V gene: TRBV10-2; CDR3 length: 15; clone size: many; CDR3 protein: CASSASGGHWETQYF; CDR3 DNA: TGCGCCAGCAGTGCCTCGGGGGGGCATTGGGAGACCCAGTACTTC
D gene: TRBD1; J gene: TRBJ2-3; V gene: TRBV5-1; CDR3 length: 18; clone size: many; CDR3 protein: CASSLTGTVTSSTDTQYF; CDR3 DNA: TGCGCCAGCAGCTTGACCGGGACAGTAACTTCTAGCACAGATACGCAGTATTTT
D gene: -; J gene: TRBJ1-6; V gene: TRBV9; CDR3 length: 14; clone size: -; CDR3 protein: CASSVGTYNSPLHF; CDR3 DNA: TGTGCCAGCAGCGTCGGGACATACAATTCACCCCTCCACTTT
D gene: -; J gene: TRBJ2-2; V gene: TRBV7-2; CDR3 length: 13; clone size: many; CDR3 protein: CASSSSSTGELFF; CDR3 DNA: TGTGCCAGCAGCTCCTCTAGCACCGGGGAGCTGTTTTTT
D gene: -; J gene: TRBJ1-1; V gene: TRBV4-1; CDR3 length: 16; clone size: few; CDR3 protein: CASSQRSGAFNTEAFF; CDR3 DNA: TGCGCCAGCAGCCAGCGAAGCGGGGCATTTAACACTGAAGCTTTCTTT
D gene: -; J gene: TRBJ2-7; V gene: TRBV14; CDR3 length: 14; clone size: few; CDR3 protein: CASSQSGLLYEQYF; CDR3 DNA: TGTGCCAGCAGCCAATCGGGTTTACTCTACGAGCAGTACTTC
D gene: TRBD1; J gene: TRBJ2-7; V gene: TRBV18; CDR3 length: 16; clone size: -; CDR3 protein: CASSPFRDRGTYEQYF; CDR3 DNA: TGTGCCAGCTCTCCTTTCCGGGACAGGGGAACGTACGAGCAGTACTTC
D gene: -; J gene: TRBJ2-7; V gene: TRBV2; CDR3 length: 14; clone size: few; CDR3 protein: CASSEILQGYEQYF; CDR3 DNA: TGTGCCAGCAGTGAGATCCTACAGGGCTACGAGCAGTACTTC
D gene: -; J gene: TRBJ1-2; V gene: TRBV6-5; CDR3 length: 13; clone size: -; CDR3 protein: CASSYQQGFGYTF; CDR3 DNA: TGTGCCAGCAGTTATCAACAGGGTTTTGGCTACACCTTC
D gene: -; J gene: TRBJ1-2; V gene: TRBV12-3/TRBV12-4; CDR3 length: 13; clone size: -; CDR3 protein: CASSLPLGAGYTF; CDR3 DNA: TGTGCCAGCAGCTTGCCCCTGGGGGCCGGCTACACCTTC
D gene: -; J gene: TRBJ2-3; V gene: TRBV9; CDR3 length: 15; clone size: -; CDR3 protein: CASSGLIPSTDTQYF; CDR3 DNA: TGTGCCAGCAGCGGACTAATTCCTTCCACAGATACGCAGTATTTT
D gene: -; J gene: TRBJ2-1; V gene: TRBV6-2/TRBV6-3; CDR3 length: 16; clone size: few; CDR3 protein: CASTGFPGETYNEQFF; CDR3 DNA: TGTGCCAGCACCGGCTTCCCGGGAGAAACGTACAATGAGCAGTTCTTC
D gene: TRBD2; J gene: TRBJ2-5; V gene: TRBV7-2; CDR3 length: 15; clone size: many; CDR3 protein: CASSPLAGGQETQYF; CDR3 DNA: TGTGCCAGCAGCCCTCTAGCGGGGGGTCAAGAGACCCAGTACTTC
D gene: TRBD2; J gene: TRBJ2-5; V gene: TRBV20-1; CDR3 length: 15; clone size: many; CDR3 protein: CSARVAGDFQETQYF; CDR3 DNA: TGCAGTGCTAGAGTTGCGGGAGATTTTCAAGAGACCCAGTACTTC
D gene: -; J gene: TRBJ1-2; V gene: TRBV20-1; CDR3 length: 13; clone size: -; CDR3 protein: CSARDGRASGYTF; CDR3 DNA: TGCAGTGCTAGAGATGGCAGGGCCTCCGGCTACACCTTC
D gene: TRBD2; J gene: TRBJ2-3; V gene: TRBV24-1; CDR3 length: 21; clone size: -; CDR3 protein: CGTFYLPAGLGGMGSTDTQYF; CDR3 DNA: TGTGGGACCTTTTATTTGCCGGCGGGACTAGGCGGGATGGGGAGCACAGATACGCAGTATTTT
D gene: -; J gene: TRBJ2-2; V gene: TRBV19; CDR3 length: 15; clone size: -; CDR3 protein: CASSKTDLNTGELFF; CDR3 DNA: TGTGCCAGTAGTAAGACAGACCTCAACACCGGGGAGCTGTTTTTT
D gene: -; J gene: TRBJ2-7; V gene: TRBV2; CDR3 length: 14; clone size: few; CDR3 protein: CASTGTTSHGEQYF; CDR3 DNA: TGTGCCAGCACCGGGACAACCAGCCATGGCGAGCAGTACTTC
D gene: TRBD2; J gene: TRBJ2-3; V gene: TRBV27; CDR3 length: 16; clone size: -; CDR3 protein: CASSPRLAGGSDTQYF; CDR3 DNA: TGTGCCAGCAGTCCCCGACTAGCGGGAGGGTCAGATACGCAGTATTTT
D gene: TRBD1; J gene: TRBJ2-3; V gene: TRBV9; CDR3 length: 16; clone size: -; CDR3 protein: CASSATRTGWIDTQYF; CDR3 DNA: TGTGCCAGCAGCGCGACTCGGACAGGCTGGATAGATACGCAGTATTTT
D gene: -; J gene: TRBJ2-7; V gene: TRBV24-1; CDR3 length: 13; clone size: few; CDR3 protein: CATSDSLTHEQYF; CDR3 DNA: TGTGCCACCAGTGATTCTCTGACCCACGAGCAGTACTTC
D gene: TRBD1; J gene: TRBJ2-1; V gene: TRBV6-2/TRBV6-3; CDR3 length: 17; clone size: few; CDR3 protein: CASSDLLTGAAYNEQFF; CDR3 DNA: TGTGCCAGCAGCGACCTCCTCACAGGGGCCGCCTACAATGAGCAGTTCTTC
D gene: -; J gene: TRBJ2-5; V gene: TRBV28; CDR3 length: 16; clone size: -; CDR3 protein: CASRPHDRFNQETQYF; CDR3 DNA: TGTGCCAGCAGACCTCACGACAGATTCAACCAAGAGACCCAGTACTTC
D gene: -; J gene: TRBJ1-2; V gene: TRBV11-2; CDR3 length: 15; clone size: -; CDR3 protein: CASSLVRGGSYGYTF; CDR3 DNA: TGTGCCAGCAGCTTAGTAAGGGGAGGCTCCTATGGCTACACCTTC
D gene: -; J gene: TRBJ2-5; V gene: TRBV20-1; CDR3 length: 13; clone size: -; CDR3 protein: CSARLDAGETQYF; CDR3 DNA: TGCAGTGCCAGACTCGACGCAGGGGAGACCCAGTACTTC
D gene: TRBD2; J gene: TRBJ2-7; V gene: TRBV28; CDR3 length: 15; clone size: once; CDR3 protein: CASSASGRETYEQYF; CDR3 DNA: TGTGCCAGCAGTGCCAGCGGGAGGGAAACCTACGAGCAGTACTTC
D gene: -; J gene: TRBJ1-5; V gene: TRBV12-3/TRBV12-4; CDR3 length: 13; clone size: few; CDR3 protein: CASSLEGEQPQHF; CDR3 DNA: TGTGCCAGCAGTTTAGAAGGGGAACAGCCCCAGCATTTT
D gene: TRBD1; J gene: TRBJ2-1; V gene: TRBV10-3; CDR3 length: 15; clone size: many; CDR3 protein: CAIQTDRAHYNEQFF; CDR3 DNA: TGTGCCATACAGACTGACAGGGCCCACTACAATGAGCAGTTCTTC
D gene: -; J gene: TRBJ2-7; V gene: TRBV11-1; CDR3 length: 18; clone size: few; CDR3 protein: CASSLGGGPYSRVYEQYF; CDR3 DNA: TGTGCCAGCAGCCTCGGTGGGGGGCCGTATAGCAGGGTCTACGAGCAGTACTTC
D gene: -; J gene: TRBJ1-1; V gene: TRBV5-6; CDR3 length: 14; clone size: many; CDR3 protein: CASSSRQANTEAFF; CDR3 DNA: TGTGCCAGCAGCTCGCGACAGGCGAACACTGAAGCTTTCTTT
D gene: -; J gene: TRBJ2-7; V gene: TRBV20-1; CDR3 length: 14; clone size: few; CDR3 protein: CSARDRKVVGEQYF; CDR3 DNA: TGCAGTGCTAGAGATCGGAAGGTAGTGGGAGAGCAGTACTTC
D gene: -; J gene: TRBJ2-7; V gene: TRBV4-1; CDR3 length: 12; clone size: few; CDR3 protein: CASSQVDRHPIF; CDR3 DNA: TGCGCCAGCAGCCAAGTAGATCGACACCCGATATTC
D gene: -; J gene: TRBJ1-6; V gene: TRBV7-2; CDR3 length: 13; clone size: few; CDR3 protein: CASSLESFAPLHF; CDR3 DNA: TGTGCCAGCAGCTTAGAAAGTTTCGCACCCCTCCACTTT
D gene: -; J gene: TRBJ2-1; V gene: TRBV3-1; CDR3 length: 15; clone size: few; CDR3 protein: CASSGTYLSYNEQFF; CDR3 DNA: TGTGCCAGCAGCGGGACCTACTTATCCTACAATGAGCAGTTCTTC
D gene: -; J gene: TRBJ1-2; V gene: TRBV29-1; CDR3 length: 13; clone size: few; CDR3 protein: CSVGGRANYGYTF; CDR3 DNA: TGCAGCGTTGGAGGGAGAGCTAACTATGGCTACACCTTC
D gene: -; J gene: TRBJ2-2; V gene: TRBV20-1; CDR3 length: 13; clone size: -; CDR3 protein: CSARSLITGELFF; CDR3 DNA: TGCAGTGCTAGAAGTCTGATCACCGGGGAGCTGTTTTTT